Reported below is one TCR beta chain. These data come from a study of blood T cell repertoires in COVID-19. Study information: Collection of acute and convalescent COVID-19 samples took place in the United States, Italy and Spain. In each case, the material was cDNA or gDNA derived from T cells, B-cell-depleted T cells, or PBMCs.

CDR1 is SGHRS, CDR2 YFSETQ, per germline. V trimming: 2 bases; J trimming: 3 bases; junction bases outside the gene matches: 2. This CDR3 comprises 13 residues. Original processing methods: Reference gene primers were amplified, and this amplification served to estimate nucleated cell counts. Here immunoSEQ multiplex PCR was the method, and the copy in TCRdb shows in-frame clones only, minus some. V and J calls and clone size come straight from that table; D and trimming were deduced from the DNA. The table includes around 270,000 clones, 91% detected once. Seattle cases were enrolled at active infection and followed longitudinally.

Input material: peripheral blood. This receptor was taken from a person aged 18 to 35 with COVID-19, enrolled during active disease. The J gene is TRBJ2-7, the V gene TRBV5-1; 7 positions match TRBD1. The CDR3 sequence: CASSLDRVYEQYF. As DNA, the CDR3 is TGCGCCAGCAGCTTAGACAGGGTCTACGAGCAGTACTTC.